A selection of T cell receptor beta chains follows, all from one sample in a study of blood T cells in healthy people across ages. TCRdb independently ran MiXCR on the 5' RACE reads; one entry per CDR3 protein. The sample holds 1.5 million to 2 million distinct CDR3 sequences; roughly two fifths are singletons and the top ten take roughly 23%. Sequencing was done on a sample of blood. Receptor source: a human donor in good health. The CDR3 runs from the conserved cysteine through the conserved F or W. The order of the fields is D gene, V gene, clone size, J gene, CDR3 protein, CDR3 DNA. A D gene is named only where the DNA matches it firmly. Size values are once, few and many counts, or a class for expanded clones, and some rows have none.

>.|TRBV4-2|.|TRBJ2-1
CASSHITHREEQFF
TGTGCCAGCAGCCATATTACCCACAGAGAGGAGCAGTTCTTC
>.|TRBV29-1|many|TRBJ2-4
CSVEIGQGLTRVKNIQYF
TGCAGCGTTGAAATAGGTCAGGGGCTGACCCGAGTCAAAAACATTCAGTACTTC
>.|TRBV10-3|.|TRBJ2-7
CAISESGVSLLRYEQYF
TGTGCCATCAGTGAGTCGGGGGTCAGTCTGCTGCGCTACGAGCAGTACTTC
>TRBD1|TRBV29-1|many|TRBJ2-7
CSVDSGTGGHEQYF
TGCAGCGTGGACTCCGGGACAGGGGGCCACGAGCAGTACTTC
>.|TRBV20-1|.|TRBJ2-1
CSARPSLGVRNEQFF
TGCAGTGCTAGGCCCTCTTTGGGGGTTCGGAATGAGCAGTTCTTC
>TRBD2|TRBV29-1|few|TRBJ2-1
CSPGTSAEQFF
TGCAGCCCGGGGACTAGCGCTGAGCAGTTCTTC
>.|TRBV2|.|TRBJ1-2
CASSVGDGYGYTF
TGTGCCAGCAGTGTAGGGGATGGCTATGGCTACACCTTC
>.|TRBV5-1|.|TRBJ2-3
CASSLLREPSSDTQYF
TGCGCCAGCAGCCTCTTAAGGGAACCATCGTCAGATACGCAGTATTTT
>.|TRBV5-5|few|TRBJ2-2
CASSLYRETGELFF
TGTGCAAGCAGCTTGTACAGGGAAACCGGGGAGCTGTTTTTT
>TRBD1|TRBV15|.|TRBJ1-5
CATSRDRGIRWSQPQHF
TGTGCCACCAGCCGGGACAGGGGTATAAGATGGAGTCAGCCCCAGCATTTT
>.|TRBV11-2|.|TRBJ2-6
CASSLDPYPGANVLTF
TGTGCCAGCAGCTTGGACCCTTATCCTGGGGCCAACGTCCTGACTTTC
>.|TRBV10-3|few|TRBJ1-1
CACGGGGTEAFF
TGTGCCTGCGGGGGAGGGGGCACTGAAGCTTTCTTT
>TRBD1|TRBV24-1|many|TRBJ2-7
CATSEDRGTDEQYF
TGTGCCACCAGTGAAGACAGGGGGACCGACGAGCAGTACTTC
>.|TRBV11-3|.|TRBJ1-1
CASSFHSGAFF
TGTGCCAGCAGCTTCCACTCAGGGGCTTTCTTT
>.|TRBV6-2/TRBV6-3|once|TRBJ2-5
CASSYRDRPLGEQYF
TGTGCCAGCAGTTACCGCGACAGACCCCTTGGGGAGCAGTACTTC
>.|TRBV6-2/TRBV6-3|.|TRBJ2-1
CASSYDRPAYNEQFF
TGTGCCAGCAGTTACGACAGGCCGGCCTACAATGAGCAGTTCTTC
>TRBD1|TRBV12-3/TRBV12-4|.|TRBJ2-4
CASSLSDRWDIQYF
TGTGCCAGCAGTTTATCGGACAGGTGGGACATTCAGTACTTC
>.|TRBV20-1|many|TRBJ1-2
CSAPTNYGYTF
TGCAGTGCTCCTACTAACTATGGCTACACCTTC
>.|TRBV18|few|TRBJ2-1
CASSLPSDAAQQFF
TGTGCCAGCTCACTCCCTTCAGATGCGGCGCAGCAGTTCTTC
>TRBD1|TRBV25-1|few|TRBJ1-6
CASSEYRDSEWSYNSPLHF
TGTGCCAGCAGTGAATACCGGGACAGCGAATGGTCCTATAATTCACCCCTCCACTTT
>.|TRBV7-9|.|TRBJ2-1
CASSSEGFNEQFF
TGTGCCAGCAGCTCGGAGGGGTTCAATGAGCAGTTCTTC
>.|TRBV20-1|.|TRBJ2-7
CSAPRPTGSYEQYF
TGCAGTGCCCCGCGTCCTACGGGCTCCTACGAGCAGTACTTC
>.|TRBV7-2|.|TRBJ1-6
CASSSINNNSPLHF
TGTGCCAGCAGCTCTATAAACAATAATTCACCCCTCCACTTT
>.|TRBV25-1|few|TRBJ2-5
CTPGATQYF
TGCACCCCGGGGGCGACCCAGTACTTC
>.|TRBV12-3/TRBV12-4|.|TRBJ1-6
CASRTSGDSPRHF
TGTGCCAGCAGAACTTCAGGGGATTCACCCCGCCACTTT
>.|TRBV5-1|.|TRBJ2-7
CASSLAPPTELSYEQYF
TGCGCCAGCAGCTTGGCCCCCCCGACAGAGCTCTCCTACGAGCAGTACTTC
>.|TRBV9|few|TRBJ1-2
CASSVVTGYGYTF
TGTGCCAGCAGCGTAGTGACGGGGTATGGCTACACCTTC
>TRBD1|TRBV24-1|.|TRBJ1-2
CATRATFGDRNIHGYTF
TGTGCCACCAGAGCTACCTTTGGGGACAGGAATATCCATGGCTACACCTTC
>.|TRBV7-8|.|TRBJ2-5
CASSPLWGDQETQYF
TGTGCCAGCAGCCCGCTCTGGGGCGATCAAGAGACCCAGTACTTC
>.|TRBV4-3|.|TRBJ2-1
CASSRLTRDYNEQFF
TGCGCCAGCAGCCGATTGACTCGGGACTACAATGAGCAGTTCTTC
>.|TRBV4-1|.|TRBJ2-5
CASSQGWGLNQETQYF
TGCGCCAGCAGCCAGGGCTGGGGGCTAAATCAAGAGACCCAGTACTTC
>.|TRBV14|.|TRBJ2-3
CASSQVFDSSDTQYF
TGTGCCAGCAGCCAAGTATTCGACAGCTCAGATACGCAGTATTTT
>.|TRBV12-3/TRBV12-4|few|TRBJ2-1
CASSLREAIPMGNEQFF
TGTGCCAGCAGTTTAAGAGAGGCCATCCCGATGGGGAATGAGCAGTTCTTC
>.|TRBV7-9|.|TRBJ2-1
CASSRDVVQFF
TGTGCCAGCAGCCGGGATGTCGTGCAGTTCTTC
>.|TRBV7-2|.|TRBJ2-7
CASRPGGPSTIQYF
TGTGCCAGCAGGCCCGGGGGGCCATCTACGATTCAGTACTTC
>.|TRBV4-2|.|TRBJ1-2
CASSQDPDPVVGGYTF
TGTGCCAGCAGCCAAGATCCAGATCCCGTAGTTGGGGGCTACACCTTC
>.|TRBV10-3|.|TRBJ2-2
CAIGSGTPGELFF
TGTGCCATCGGATCAGGGACCCCCGGGGAGCTGTTTTTT
>.|TRBV29-1|few|TRBJ1-1
CSVDSYLNTEAFF
TGCAGCGTCGACAGTTACCTGAACACTGAAGCTTTCTTT
>.|TRBV4-3|few|TRBJ2-2
CASSYGPSSTGELFF
TGCGCCAGCAGCTATGGACCCTCCAGCACCGGGGAGCTGTTTTTT
>.|TRBV5-5|few|TRBJ2-3
CASSLFGNTDTQYF
TGTGCCAGCAGCTTGTTCGGGAACACAGATACGCAGTATTTT
>.|TRBV6-5|.|TRBJ2-5
CASRPAGYSETQYF
TGTGCCAGCAGACCTGCAGGGTATTCCGAGACCCAGTACTTC
>TRBD1|TRBV29-1|few|TRBJ2-7
CSVGQGRYYEQYF
TGCAGCGTTGGACAGGGGAGGTACTACGAGCAGTACTTC
>TRBD1|TRBV5-1|few|TRBJ1-2
CASSHGQVPDYGYTF
TGCGCCAGCAGCCATGGACAGGTGCCTGACTATGGCTACACCTTC
>.|TRBV7-3|.|TRBJ1-4
CASSTRGVDEKLFF
TGTGCCAGCAGCACTCGGGGGGTAGACGAAAAACTGTTTTTT
>.|TRBV7-2|.|TRBJ2-7
CASSLESGITYEQYF
TGTGCCAGCAGCTTAGAGAGTGGGATAACCTACGAGCAGTACTTC
>.|TRBV4-1|few|TRBJ2-5
CASSQQGRGETQYF
TGCGCCAGCAGCCAACAGGGTCGGGGAGAGACCCAGTACTTC
>.|TRBV20-1|.|TRBJ2-7
CSARGRPLTEQYF
TGCAGTGCTAGGGGCAGACCATTAACTGAGCAGTACTTC
>.|TRBV20-1|few|TRBJ2-3
CSANTLLGTDTQYF
TGCAGTGCAAACACACTGCTCGGCACAGATACGCAGTATTTT
>.|TRBV4-1|once|TRBJ1-4
CASSLAPTDDMGGKLFF
TGCGCCAGCAGCCTGGCCCCAACTGACGATATGGGTGGAAAACTGTTTTTT
>TRBD1|TRBV9|.|TRBJ2-1
CASSVAGGQTYNEQFF
TGTGCCAGCAGCGTAGCAGGGGGCCAAACCTACAATGAGCAGTTCTTC